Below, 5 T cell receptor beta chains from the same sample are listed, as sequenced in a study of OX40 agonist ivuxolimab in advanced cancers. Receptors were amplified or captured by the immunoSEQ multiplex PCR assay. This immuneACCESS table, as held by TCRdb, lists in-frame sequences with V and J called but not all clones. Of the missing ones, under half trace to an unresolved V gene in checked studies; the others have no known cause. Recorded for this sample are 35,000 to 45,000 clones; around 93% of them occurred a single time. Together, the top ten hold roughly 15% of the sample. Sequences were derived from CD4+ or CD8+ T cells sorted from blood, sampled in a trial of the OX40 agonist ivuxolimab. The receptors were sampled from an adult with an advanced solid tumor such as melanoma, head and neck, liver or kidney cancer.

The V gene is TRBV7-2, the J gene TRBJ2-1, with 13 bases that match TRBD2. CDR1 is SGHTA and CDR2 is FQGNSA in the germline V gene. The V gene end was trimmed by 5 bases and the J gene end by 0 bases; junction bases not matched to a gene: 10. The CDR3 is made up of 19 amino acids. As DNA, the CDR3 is TGTGCCAGCAGCGCGGGACTAGCGGGGTCCTTATCCTCCTACAATGAGCAGTTCTTC. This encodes CASSAGLAGSLSSYNEQFF.

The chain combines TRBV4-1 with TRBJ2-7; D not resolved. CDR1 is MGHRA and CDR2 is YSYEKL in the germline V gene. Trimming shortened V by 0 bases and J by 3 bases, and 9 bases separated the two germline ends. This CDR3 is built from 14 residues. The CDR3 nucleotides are TGCGCCAGCAGCCAAGAGGTTTCTCTCTACGAGCAGTACTTC. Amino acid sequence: CASSQEVSLYEQYF.

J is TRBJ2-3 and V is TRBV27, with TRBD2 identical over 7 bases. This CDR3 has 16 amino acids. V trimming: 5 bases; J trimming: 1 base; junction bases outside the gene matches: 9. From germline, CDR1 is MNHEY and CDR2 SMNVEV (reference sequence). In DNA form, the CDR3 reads TGTGCCAGCAGTCCCTCGGTGCTAGCGGGCACAGATACGCAGTATTTT. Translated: CASSPSVLAGTDTQYF.

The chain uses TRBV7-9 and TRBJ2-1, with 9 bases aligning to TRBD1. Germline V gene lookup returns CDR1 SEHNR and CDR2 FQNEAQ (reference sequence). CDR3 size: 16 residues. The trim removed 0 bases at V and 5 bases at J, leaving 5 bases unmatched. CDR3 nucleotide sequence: TGTGCCAGCAGCTTAGCCGACAGGGGGGCGGACAATGAGCAGTTCTTC. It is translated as CASSLADRGADNEQFF.

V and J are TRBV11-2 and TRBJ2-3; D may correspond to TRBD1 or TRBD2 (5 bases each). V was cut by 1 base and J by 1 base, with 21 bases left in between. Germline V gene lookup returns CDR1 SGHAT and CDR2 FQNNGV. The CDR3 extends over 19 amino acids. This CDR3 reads CASSLVEFGASSRTDTQYF. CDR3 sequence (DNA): TGTGCCAGCAGCTTAGTGGAGTTTGGGGCTAGCAGCCGCACAGATACGCAGTATTTT.